Listed below are T cell receptor beta chains from one sample, sequenced in a study of T-cell memory formation after mild COVID-19. Each CDR3 protein gets one entry after TCRdb re-called the 5' RACE reads with MiXCR. The sample includes a few hundred thousand distinct CDR3 sequences, 20% to 25% of them seen just once. Specimen: PBMCs or a T cell subset sorted from them (not recorded which). Every receptor here comes from a man in his late teens or twenties who had mild COVID-19 (a few samples of this study predate the infection). Cell type and time point are not known. Each CDR3 is given with its conserved first and last residue. A D gene is named only where the DNA matches it firmly. Clone size is shown for a subset of rows, as once, few, many or a class of expanded clone.

CDR3aa	CDR3nt	d_gene	abundance	len	v_gene	j_gene
CASSLEQGVEAFF	TGTGCCAGCAGCTTAGAGCAGGGTGTCGAAGCTTTCTTT	NA	NA	13	TRBV7-2	TRBJ1-1
CASSFRVDQPQHF	TGTGCCAGCAGTTTCAGGGTGGATCAGCCCCAGCATTTT	NA	few	13	TRBV6-6	TRBJ1-5
CASSWGTGYEQYF	TGTGCCAGCAGCTGGGGGACAGGCTACGAGCAGTACTTC	TRBD1	NA	13	TRBV5-6	TRBJ2-7
CAISESRGLQPQHF	TGTGCCATCAGTGAGTCTCGGGGTTTACAGCCCCAGCATTTT	NA	NA	14	TRBV10-3	TRBJ1-5
CASSLRGRHEQYF	TGTGCCAGCTCCCTGAGGGGGCGGCACGAGCAGTACTTC	TRBD1	few	13	TRBV18	TRBJ2-7
CASSQGHGGDTGELFF	TGTGCCAGCAGCCAAGGGCACGGGGGGGACACCGGGGAGCTGTTTTTT	TRBD2	NA	16	TRBV3-1	TRBJ2-2
CASSYSGGELFF	TGTGCCAGCAGTTACTCTGGCGGGGAGCTGTTTTTT	NA	few	12	TRBV6-2/TRBV6-3	TRBJ2-2
CASSTLSTDNYGYTF	TGTGCCAGCAGCACCTTATCCACGGATAACTATGGCTACACCTTC	NA	NA	15	TRBV11-2	TRBJ1-2
CASSVTGGPMGNTIYF	TGTGCCAGCAGCGTAACGGGGGGACCGATGGGAAACACCATATATTTT	NA	NA	16	TRBV9	TRBJ1-3
CASSSLGTSGGYEQYF	TGTGCCAGCAGCTCACTCGGGACTAGCGGGGGCTACGAGCAGTACTTC	TRBD2	NA	16	TRBV7-9	TRBJ2-7
CASSALRDRGAEAFF	TGTGCCAGCAGCGCTCTCAGGGACAGGGGCGCTGAAGCTTTCTTT	TRBD1	few	15	TRBV9	TRBJ1-1
CASRRSEAGKLFF	TGTGCCAGCAGACGTAGTGAGGCGGGGAAACTGTTTTTT	NA	few	13	TRBV27	TRBJ1-4
CASSLDPGNYYGYTF	TGTGCCAGCAGCTTAGATCCGGGAAACTACTATGGCTACACCTTC	NA	few	15	TRBV7-9	TRBJ1-2
CASSYEQGLEITFF	TGTGCCAGCAGTTACGAACAGGGTCTAGAGATAACTTTCTTT	NA	few	14	TRBV11-2	TRBJ1-1
CASSPWETQYF	TGTGCCAGCAGCCCCTGGGAGACCCAGTACTTC	NA	many	11	TRBV7-2	TRBJ2-5
CASSYSDTYEQYF	TGTGCCAGCAGTTACTCCGATACCTACGAGCAGTACTTC	NA	few	13	TRBV6-2/TRBV6-3	TRBJ2-7
CASSLDRGLGYGYTF	TGTGCCAGCAGCTTAGATAGAGGGCTGGGCTATGGCTACACCTTC	NA	few	15	TRBV11-2	TRBJ1-2
CAISGRGWEGNTIYF	TGTGCCATCAGTGGGCGGGGATGGGAAGGAAACACCATATATTTT	NA	few	15	TRBV10-3	TRBJ1-3
CASSLEGPLHF	TGCGCCAGCAGCTTGGAAGGGCCCCTCCACTTT	NA	few	11	TRBV5-1	TRBJ1-6
CASSLEKGGWTEAFF	TGTGCCAGCAGCTTAGAGAAAGGGGGCTGGACTGAAGCTTTCTTT	TRBD1	NA	15	TRBV11-3	TRBJ1-1
CASSLTGGAFF	TGTGCCAGCAGTTTAACCGGTGGAGCTTTCTTT	NA	many	11	TRBV12-3/TRBV12-4	TRBJ1-1
CASSPGQGLSYEQYF	TGTGCCAGCAGCCCAGGACAGGGGCTATCCTACGAGCAGTACTTC	TRBD1	NA	15	TRBV7-6	TRBJ2-7
CAVLGSGANVLTF	TGTGCCGTGCTGGGATCTGGGGCCAACGTCCTGACTTTC	NA	NA	13	TRBV24-1	TRBJ2-6
CASSFRDPTYNEQFF	TGTGCCAGCAGTTTTAGGGATCCCACCTACAATGAGCAGTTCTTC	NA	NA	15	TRBV12-3/TRBV12-4	TRBJ2-1
CASSIYATEAFF	TGTGCCAGTAGTATTTATGCTACTGAAGCTTTCTTT	NA	few	12	TRBV19	TRBJ1-1
CASRPTGRDGYTF	TGCGCCAGCAGACCGACAGGGAGGGATGGCTACACCTTC	TRBD1	NA	13	TRBV4-1	TRBJ1-2
CASSSADNSPLHF	TGTGCCAGCAGTTCCGCGGATAATTCACCCCTCCACTTT	NA	few	13	TRBV12-3/TRBV12-4	TRBJ1-6
CSADPGWTEAFF	TGCAGCGCTGACCCCGGGTGGACTGAAGCTTTCTTT	NA	NA	12	TRBV29-1	TRBJ1-1
CASSLKAGSSDTQYF	TGCGCCAGCAGCTTGAAGGCAGGTTCGTCAGATACGCAGTATTTT	NA	few	15	TRBV5-1	TRBJ2-3
CASSSGLAGGADTQYF	TGTGCCAGCAGCTCGGGACTAGCGGGGGGGGCAGATACGCAGTATTTT	TRBD2	NA	16	TRBV7-2	TRBJ2-3
CSVEHRDRSTEAFF	TGCAGCGTTGAACACAGAGACCGGAGCACTGAAGCTTTCTTT	NA	few	14	TRBV29-1	TRBJ1-1
CASRRAYLSGANVLTF	TGCGCCAGCAGGCGGGCCTACTTATCTGGGGCCAACGTCCTGACTTTC	NA	NA	16	TRBV5-1	TRBJ2-6
CASSLPRTSGGLSPDTQYF	TGCGCCAGCAGCTTGCCCCGGACTAGCGGGGGGCTGAGCCCCGATACGCAGTATTTT	TRBD2	NA	19	TRBV5-1	TRBJ2-3
CASSKRPVVAGEGETQYF	TGTGCCAGCAGTAAAAGGCCTGTGGTAGCGGGGGAAGGAGAGACCCAGTACTTC	TRBD2	NA	18	TRBV4-2	TRBJ2-5
CATSREVNHPEQFF	TGTGCCACCAGCAGAGAGGTAAATCATCCTGAGCAGTTCTTC	NA	NA	14	TRBV15	TRBJ2-1
CASSSQRNEQFF	TGTGCCAGCTCATCACAGAGAAATGAGCAGTTCTTC	NA	NA	12	TRBV18	TRBJ2-1
CATGGRAETQYF	TGTGCCACCGGGGGCAGGGCAGAGACCCAGTACTTC	NA	NA	12	TRBV12-3/TRBV12-4	TRBJ2-5
CSAIQGTYEQYF	TGCAGCGCGATACAGGGGACCTACGAGCAGTACTTC	TRBD1	few	12	TRBV29-1	TRBJ2-7
CASSFVGGGYGYTF	TGTGCCAGCAGTTTCGTAGGGGGGGGCTATGGCTACACCTTC	NA	few	14	TRBV6-5	TRBJ1-2
CASSLLIAGGQGGELFF	TGTGCCAGCAGTTTACTTATAGCGGGGGGGCAAGGCGGGGAGCTGTTTTTT	TRBD2	medium-sized	17	TRBV27	TRBJ2-2
CASSNRGQGETQYF	TGTGCCAGCAGCAATCGGGGGCAAGGGGAGACCCAGTACTTC	NA	few	14	TRBV5-4	TRBJ2-5
CASSKEPQGETQYF	TGTGCCAGCAGCAAAGAGCCCCAGGGCGAGACCCAGTACTTC	NA	NA	14	TRBV21-1	TRBJ2-5
CASVFNRDWDSPLHF	TGTGCCAGCGTCTTCAACCGGGACTGGGATTCACCCCTCCACTTT	NA	NA	15	TRBV2	TRBJ1-6
CASSGGKWEAFF	TGCGCCAGCAGCGGGGGAAAATGGGAAGCTTTCTTT	NA	NA	12	TRBV5-1	TRBJ1-1
CASSLTSGGSNNEQFF	TGTGCCAGCAGCCTGACTAGCGGGGGGTCTAACAATGAGCAGTTCTTC	TRBD2	few	16	TRBV7-3	TRBJ2-1
CASSPPTASTDTQYF	TGTGCCAGCTCACCGCCAACAGCTAGCACAGATACGCAGTATTTT	NA	NA	15	TRBV18	TRBJ2-3
CASSTNRLENTEAFF	TGTGCCAGCAGCACCAACAGGTTGGAGAACACTGAAGCTTTCTTT	NA	NA	15	TRBV7-6	TRBJ1-1
CASSLVVPGATNEKLFF	TGTGCCAGCAGCTTAGTGGTACCGGGCGCAACTAATGAAAAACTGTTTTTT	NA	NA	17	TRBV11-2	TRBJ1-4
CSVEGQSYEQYF	TGCAGCGTTGAGGGGCAGAGCTACGAGCAGTACTTC	NA	NA	12	TRBV29-1	TRBJ2-7
CASRSLGDRQETQYF	TGTGCCAGCAGGTCGCTAGGGGATCGGCAAGAGACCCAGTACTTC	NA	many	15	TRBV12-3/TRBV12-4	TRBJ2-5
CASGNTEAFF	TGTGCCAGTGGTAACACTGAAGCTTTCTTT	NA	many	10	TRBV12-3/TRBV12-4	TRBJ1-1